In this sample, the clone carrying this T cell receptor beta chain turned up many times. Its antigen remains unidentified. The sample originates from a study of T-cell memory formation after mild COVID-19. 5'RACE with constant-segment primers built TCRalpha and TCRbeta cDNA libraries with UMIs. Using its own MiXCR run on the 5' RACE reads, TCRdb lists one record per CDR3 protein. Of 200,000 to 300,000 distinct CDR3 sequences listed, 16% are singletons. Whole-study results and caveats: What remained unconfirmed was the SARS-CoV-2 specificity of second-wave clones peaking on day 37. Some clones that responded turned up in pre-infection memory, which suggests that cross-reactive memory joined in. Clones contracting over day 15 to 85 were CD4/CD8 balanced, with later expanders leaning CD4+.

The clonotype was recovered from a man between 18 and 35 years old who had mild COVID-19 (a few samples of this study predate the infection). Cell type and time point are not known. The sample consisted of PBMCs or a T cell subset sorted from them (not recorded which).

The CDR3 loop is CASSYGGSYEQYF. CDR3 coding DNA: TGTGCCAGCAGTTACGGGGGAAGCTACGAGCAGTACTTC. The rearrangement uses TRBV6-2 or TRBV6-3 and TRBJ2-7; D may be TRBD1 or TRBD2 (5 bases each). CDR1 is MNHEY and CDR2 is SVGEGT in the germline V gene. Trimming shortened V by 2 bases and J by 3 bases, and 8 bases separated the two germline ends. The CDR3 loop spans 13 amino acids.